Listed here are 7 T cell receptor beta chains from one sample, sequenced in a study of cytotoxic CD8 clonotypes in ibrutinib-treated CLL. The method was immunoSEQ multiplex PCR; TCRdb's version includes in-frame clones alone and lacks a portion of them. Of about 150,000 clones in the sample, around 76% are singletons; the top ten hold 4.5% to 6%. The input for sequencing was PBMCs, taken after 24 months of ibrutinib treatment. Source of these receptors: a human donor with chronic lymphocytic leukemia.

For this clone: A read error may produce the germline difference seen at one junction end. The chain is built from TRBV9 and TRBJ2-3; D gene unclear. Germline lookup yields CDR1 SGDLS and CDR2 YYNGEE. The CDR3 extends over 14 amino acids. The CDR3 sequence: CASSYAQVADAQYF. For the CDR3, the DNA is TGTGCCAGCAGCTACGCCCAGGTCGCAGATGCGCAGTATTTT.

The CDR3 nucleotides are TGTGCCAGCACCCCGGGGGGCCAGGTCAGCAATCAGCCCCAGCATTTT. This translates into CASTPGGQVSNQPQHF. The rearrangement links TRBV6-6 to TRBJ1-5; perhaps TRBD1 as D (6 bases). This CDR3 region has 16 residues. Germline V gives CDR1 MNHNY, CDR2 SVGAGI (reference sequence). The V end was cut by 7 bases, the J end by 1 base, with 17 bases between.

This clone was seen a single time. The V call is TRBV5-1, the J call TRBJ2-3; possibly TRBD1 for D (5 bases). The V gene lost 2 bases and the J gene lost 2 bases, with 9 bases spanning the gap. The CDR3 runs to 14 residues. CDR1 is SGHRS, CDR2 YFSETQ, per germline. The CDR3 region has the DNA TGCGCCAGCAGCTTCGGACAAAACACAGATACGCAGTATTTT. It encodes CASSFGQNTDTQYF. The whole variable domain, filled in from reference TRBV5-1 and TRBJ2-3, reads KAGVTQTPRYLIKTRGQQVTLSCSPISGHRSVSWYQQTPGQGLQFLFEYFSETQRNKGNFPGRFSGRQFSNSRSEMNVSTLELGDSALYLCASSFGQNTDTQYFGPGTRLTVL.

This clone was detected a few times. The genes are TRBV5-6 and TRBJ1-5, with no clear D. Per the germline V gene, CDR1 is SGHDT and CDR2 is YYEEEE. The V gene lost 0 bases and the J gene lost 7 bases, with 8 bases spanning the gap. This CDR3 region has 13 residues. CDR3 amino acids: CASSLGMWQPQHF. In DNA, the CDR3 is TGTGCCAGCAGCTTGGGAATGTGGCAGCCCCAGCATTTT.

This clone was counted a single time. This sequence joins TRBV7-8 and TRBJ1-2; possible D gene TRBD1, 6 bases. The ends were cut back, 5 bases at V and 4 bases at J, with 23 bases in the middle. The CDR3 extends over 17 amino acids. Germline V lookup: CDR1 SGHVS, CDR2 FQNEAQ. In DNA, the CDR3 is TGTGCCAGCAGCAGTTGGCCTATATTCGTCAGGGGCTATGGCTACACCTTC. Translating it yields CASSSWPIFVRGYGYTF.

The chain couples TRBV19 to TRBJ1-2; TRBD1 might be the D (5 bases). The length of the CDR3 is 15 residues. From germline, CDR1 is LNHDA and CDR2 SQIVND (reference sequence). V shed 7 bases and J shed 4 bases, with 19 bases lying between them. The CDR3 spells CASTPGRALGYGYTF. As DNA, the CDR3 is TGTGCCAGTACCCCAGGGCGAGCGCTGGGCTATGGCTACACCTTC.

This clone was observed a single time. V usage is TRBV7-2 and J usage is TRBJ1-2, with D possibly matching TRBD1 (6 bases). Trimming took off 0 bases at V and 1 base at J, with 15 bases between the two ends. The CDR3 totals 17 residues. Per germline, CDR1 SGHTA and CDR2 FQGNSA. The DNA for the CDR3 is TGTGCCAGCAGCTTAGCTTCTGGGGACACCGATAACTATGGCTACACCTTC. As protein: CASSLASGDTDNYGYTF. The full variable domain, its missing parts supplied by reference TRBV7-2 and TRBJ1-2, is GAGVSQSPSNKVTEKGKDVELRCDPISGHTALYWYRQSLGQGLEFLIYFQGNSAPDKSGLPSDRFSAERTGGSVSTLTIQRTQQEDSAVYLCASSLASGDTDNYGYTFGSGTRLTVV.